The T cell receptor beta chain described here comes from a study of siplizumab effects on memory and regulatory T cells. Clones were sequenced by immunoSEQ multiplex PCR, and TCRdb holds only the in-frame ones, with some missing. The table lists 100,000 or so clones, about 94% of them singletons. CDR1 and CDR2 from the germline V gene are SGHDN and FVKESK. Trimming removed 0 bases at V and 2 bases at J, with 13 bases between. CDR3 length equals 16 residues. The source of this sequence is a human donor in good health. Sequenced: non-Treg CD4+ T cells sorted from blood. The V call is TRBV14, the J call TRBJ2-5; the D gene is possibly TRBD2 (5 bases). The CDR3 coding sequence is TGTGCCAGCAGCCAAGATCGGAGGCTACTACAAGAGACCCAGTACTTC. Translation: CASSQDRRLLQETQYF.